The rows below give T cell receptor beta chains drawn from one sample of a study of blood T cell repertoires in COVID-19. Some clones are missing from TCRdb's copy, which holds only in-frame ones; the method was immunoSEQ multiplex PCR. Here the sample spans 140,000 to 150,000 clones, about 89% being singletons. Sequencing used peripheral blood. The origin of the receptors is a man in his 60s with active or convalescent COVID-19. Both conserved end residues are part of each CDR3. A D gene is named only where the DNA matches it firmly. Not every row has a clone size; where given, it reads once, few, many or a size class.

TRBD1 | . | TRBJ2-5 | TRBV3-1/TRBV3-2 | TGTGCCAGCAGCCAAGATTCGCAGGGGGCTGTAGAGACCCAGTACTTC | CASSQDSQGAVETQYF
. | . | TRBJ2-1 | TRBV9 | TGTGCCAGCAGCCAGATTGGCTCCTACAATGAGCAGTTCTTC | CASSQIGSYNEQFF
. | . | TRBJ2-3 | TRBV7-3 | TGTGCCAGCAGCTCAGGGGGGAGGAAGCCAGATACGCAGTATTTT | CASSSGGRKPDTQYF
TRBD1 | . | TRBJ2-1 | TRBV5-1 | TGCGCCAGCAGGCCGGACAGGGGAGGAGTTCGGCAGTTCTTC | CASRPDRGGVRQFF
TRBD1 | . | TRBJ1-3 | TRBV10-3 | TGTGCCATCAGTGTGAGGGGGCTATCTGGAAACACCATATATTTT | CAISVRGLSGNTIYF
TRBD1 | . | TRBJ1-3 | TRBV5-1 | TGCGCCAGCAGCTTGCGGGACAGGGGATCTGGAAACACCATATATTTT | CASSLRDRGSGNTIYF
. | . | TRBJ1-1 | TRBV12-3/TRBV12-4 | TGTGCCAGCAGTTTAAGGGGGAACACTGAAGCTTTCTTT | CASSLRGNTEAFF
. | . | TRBJ2-5 | TRBV10-3 | TGTGCCATCAGTGACGGAGAGACCCAGTACTTC | CAISDGETQYF
. | . | TRBJ2-5 | TRBV2 | TGTGCCAGCAGGGGATTCAGGGTGAGACAAGAGACCCAGTACTTC | CASRGFRVRQETQYF
TRBD2 | . | TRBJ2-7 | TRBV13 | TGTGCCAGCAGCTTAGATAGACTAGCGTCCGAGCAGTACTTC | CASSLDRLASEQYF
TRBD2 | . | TRBJ2-1 | TRBV7-3 | TGTGCCAGCAGCCCAGGACAGATACTAGCGGGAGCATATGAGCAGTTCTTC | CASSPGQILAGAYEQFF
. | . | TRBJ1-3 | TRBV3-1/TRBV3-2 | TGTGCCAGCAGCCAACAGGGGCTAGGAAACACCATATATTTT | CASSQQGLGNTIYF
TRBD1 | . | TRBJ1-2 | TRBV29-1 | TGCAGCGCGGGACAGACTAACTATGGCTACACCTTC | CSAGQTNYGYTF
TRBD1 | . | TRBJ2-3 | TRBV7-9 | TGTGCCAGCGGGAGGACAGGGAGCACAGATACGCAGTATTTT | CASGRTGSTDTQYF
TRBD2 | many | TRBJ2-5 | TRBV6-1 | TGTGCCAGCAGTGAAGAGGGACTAGCGGGAGGCTCCCTCCGTGGGACCCAGTACTTC | CASSEEGLAGGSLRGTQYF
. | . | TRBJ2-7 | TRBV6-5 | TGTTCTTCCCGAGAGGGCGGCTACGAGCAGTACTTC | CSSREGGYEQYF
TRBD1 | . | TRBJ1-3 | TRBV5-1 | TGCGCCAGCAGCGCCGGACAGGGGTTCTCTGGAAACACCATATATTTT | CASSAGQGFSGNTIYF
TRBD1 | . | TRBJ2-5 | TRBV4-2 | TGTGCCAGCAGCCAAGATTCTGACAGGGGCCAAGAGACCCAGTACTTC | CASSQDSDRGQETQYF
. | . | TRBJ1-1 | TRBV29-1 | TGCAGCGTTTCGGGGGATCGAGGCACTGAAGCTTTCTTT | CSVSGDRGTEAFF
TRBD2 | once | TRBJ2-3 | TRBV11-3 | TGTGCCAGCAGCTACAGGACTAGCGGGGGCTCAGATACGCAGTATTTT | CASSYRTSGGSDTQYF
. | . | TRBJ1-1 | TRBV7-9 | TGTGCCGGTTCACGAGAGAACACTGAAGCTTTCTTT | CAGSRENTEAFF
. | . | TRBJ2-7 | TRBV25-1 | TGTGCCAGCAGTCCCCGGTTCGAGCAGTACTTC | CASSPRFEQYF
TRBD2 | . | TRBJ2-3 | TRBV7-2 | TGTGCCAGCAGCTCGAGAGGGGGCAAGCGGGAGGGCCTTAGGGATACGCAGTATTTT | CASSSRGGKREGLRDTQYF
TRBD2 | . | TRBJ2-1 | TRBV19 | TGTGCCAGTAGTGTTAGCGGGAGGTACAATGAGCAGTTCTTC | CASSVSGRYNEQFF
. | . | TRBJ2-3 | TRBV2 | TGTGCCAGCAGTGAATGGGCACAGCTAACAGATACGCAGTATTTT | CASSEWAQLTDTQYF
TRBD1 | . | TRBJ1-4 | TRBV4-3 | TGCGCCAGCAGCCAGGGACAGGGGAGTGAAAAACTGTTTTTT | CASSQGQGSEKLFF
. | once | TRBJ1-2 | TRBV12-3/TRBV12-4 | TGTGCCAGCAGTTATACAGGAGATCCTGGCTACACCTTC | CASSYTGDPGYTF
TRBD1 | . | TRBJ2-7 | TRBV5-5 | TGTGCCAGCAGGATCGACAGGGAACCCTCCTACGAGCAGTACTTC | CASRIDREPSYEQYF
. | . | TRBJ2-3 | TRBV30 | TGTGCCTGGAAAGAAGGAGGTACGCAGTATTTT | CAWKEGGTQYF
. | few | TRBJ1-1 | TRBV15 | TGTGCCACCAGCCAGGACACCACTGAAGCTTTCTTT | CATSQDTTEAFF
TRBD1 | . | TRBJ1-2 | TRBV30 | TGTGCCTGGAGCGGAGGACAGGGCTCTGGCTACACCTTC | CAWSGGQGSGYTF
. | . | TRBJ2-2 | TRBV10-3 | TGTGCCATCAGCCGGGCCGCGGGCACCGGGGAGCTGTTTTTT | CAISRAAGTGELFF
. | . | TRBJ1-1 | TRBV4-3 | TGCGCCAGCAGCCAAGCTCCCATCGGGGGGGCCACTGAAGCTTTCTTT | CASSQAPIGGATEAFF
. | . | TRBJ2-1 | TRBV4-2 | TGTGCCAGCAGCCCCTCGGAGGGGGACAGAGACAATGAGCAGTTCTTC | CASSPSEGDRDNEQFF
. | . | TRBJ2-5 | TRBV9 | TGTGCCAGCAGCGTAGACTCGCGTCAAGAGACCCAGTACTTC | CASSVDSRQETQYF
. | few | TRBJ1-3 | TRBV28 | TGTGCCAGCAGTGGGGGGAGGACCTCTGGAAACACCATATATTTT | CASSGGRTSGNTIYF
TRBD1 | . | TRBJ2-7 | TRBV28 | TGTGCCAGCAGCTTACTACCGGGACAGATGACCTACGAGCAGTACTTC | CASSLLPGQMTYEQYF
. | . | TRBJ1-1 | TRBV28 | TGTGCCAGCAGGGCTTCCACTGAAGCTTTCTTT | CASRASTEAFF
TRBD1 | . | TRBJ2-7 | TRBV5-4 | TGTGCCAGCAGCTTGGAACAGGGGGACGAGCAGTACTTC | CASSLEQGDEQYF
TRBD2 | once | TRBJ2-2 | TRBV4-2 | TGTGCCAGCAGCTTTCCTAGCGGGGGGGATGCCGGGGAGCTGTTTTTT | CASSFPSGGDAGELFF
TRBD1 | few | TRBJ2-1 | TRBV29-1 | TGCAGCGTCGAACAGGGGGACAATGAGCAGTTCTTC | CSVEQGDNEQFF
. | . | TRBJ1-4 | TRBV5-4 | TGTGCCAGCAGCTTGGAACACCCTAATGAAAAACTGTTTTTT | CASSLEHPNEKLFF
. | few | TRBJ1-5 | TRBV7-8 | TGTGCCAGCAGCTTAGTGGGAGGGAGGCAGCCCCAGCATTTT | CASSLVGGRQPQHF
. | . | TRBJ2-7 | TRBV30 | TGTGCCTGGAGCCGGGACAACTACGAGCAGTACTTC | CAWSRDNYEQYF
TRBD1 | . | TRBJ1-5 | TRBV7-2 | TGTGCCAGCAGCGAAGACAGGGGCAATCAGCCCCAGCATTTT | CASSEDRGNQPQHF
. | . | TRBJ2-7 | TRBV2 | TGTGCCAGCAGTCGCCTACTCTACGAGCAGTACTTC | CASSRLLYEQYF
. | . | TRBJ1-3 | TRBV28 | TGTGCCAGCAAAGTCGGGGGACCTGGAAACACCATATATTTT | CASKVGGPGNTIYF
. | once | TRBJ2-5 | TRBV7-2 | TGTGCCAGCAGCTTTAATCGGGAGGAGACCCAGTACTTC | CASSFNREETQYF
. | few | TRBJ2-5 | TRBV28 | TGTGCCAGCAGCCCGGGGGAGACCCAGTACTTC | CASSPGETQYF
TRBD2 | . | TRBJ2-1 | TRBV5-1 | TGCGCCAGCAGCTCGGGGACTAGCGGACACAATGAGCAGTTCTTC | CASSSGTSGHNEQFF
. | . | TRBJ2-3 | TRBV3-1/TRBV3-2 | TGTGCCAGCAGCCAAAGGGGCAGTAACACAGATACGCAGTATTTT | CASSQRGSNTDTQYF
. | few | TRBJ1-5 | TRBV18 | TGTGCCAGCTCACCGTCAGGCAATCAGCCCCAGCATTTT | CASSPSGNQPQHF
. | . | TRBJ2-1 | TRBV7-2 | TGTGCCAGCAGCCCACAGGGTCCAGGGTACAATGAGCAGTTCTTC | CASSPQGPGYNEQFF
TRBD2 | once | TRBJ2-3 | TRBV2 | TGTGCCAGCACTTTAGGGACTAGAGGCACAGATACGCAGTATTTT | CASTLGTRGTDTQYF
. | . | TRBJ1-1 | TRBV12-3/TRBV12-4 | TGTGCCAGCAGAGGGGTTACGAACACTGAAGCTTTCTTT | CASRGVTNTEAFF
TRBD2 | . | TRBJ2-1 | TRBV6-5 | TGTGCCACGCAGACCGGGACTAGTATGTACAATGAGCAGTTCTTC | CATQTGTSMYNEQFF
. | . | TRBJ2-2 | TRBV29-1 | TGCAGCGTAATAGCGGAATTGAACACCGGGGAGCTGTTTTTT | CSVIAELNTGELFF